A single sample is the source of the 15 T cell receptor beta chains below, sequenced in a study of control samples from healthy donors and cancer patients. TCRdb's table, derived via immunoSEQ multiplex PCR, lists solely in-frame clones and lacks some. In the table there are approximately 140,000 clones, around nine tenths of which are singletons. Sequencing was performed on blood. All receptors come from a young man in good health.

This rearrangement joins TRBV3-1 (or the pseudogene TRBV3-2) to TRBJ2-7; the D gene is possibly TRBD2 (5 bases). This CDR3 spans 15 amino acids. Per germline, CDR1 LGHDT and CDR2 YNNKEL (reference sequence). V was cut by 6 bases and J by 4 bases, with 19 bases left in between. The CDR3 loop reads CASSCDYGFGYEQYF. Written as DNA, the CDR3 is TGTGCCAGCAGTTGCGACTATGGTTTCGGTTACGAGCAGTACTTC.

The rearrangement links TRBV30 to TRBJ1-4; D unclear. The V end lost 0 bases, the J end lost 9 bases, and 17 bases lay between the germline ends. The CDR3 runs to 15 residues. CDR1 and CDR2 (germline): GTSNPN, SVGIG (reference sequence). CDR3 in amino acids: CAWSVTHRQDKKLFF. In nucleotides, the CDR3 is TGTGCCTGGAGTGTAACCCATCGGCAGGATAAAAAACTGTTTTTT.

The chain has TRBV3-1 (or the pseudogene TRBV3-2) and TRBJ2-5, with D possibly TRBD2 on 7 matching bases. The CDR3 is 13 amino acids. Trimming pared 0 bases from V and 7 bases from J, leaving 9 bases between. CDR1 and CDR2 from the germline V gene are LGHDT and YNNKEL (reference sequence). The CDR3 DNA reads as TGTGCCAGCAGCCAAGACCGGGGGGCGACCCAGTACTTC. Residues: CASSQDRGATQYF.

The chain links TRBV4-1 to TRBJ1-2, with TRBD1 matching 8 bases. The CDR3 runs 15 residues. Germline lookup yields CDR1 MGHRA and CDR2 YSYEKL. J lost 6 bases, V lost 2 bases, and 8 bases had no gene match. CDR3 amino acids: CASSQYVRGLDGYTF. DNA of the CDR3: TGCGCCAGCAGCCAATATGTCAGGGGGCTGGATGGCTACACCTTC.

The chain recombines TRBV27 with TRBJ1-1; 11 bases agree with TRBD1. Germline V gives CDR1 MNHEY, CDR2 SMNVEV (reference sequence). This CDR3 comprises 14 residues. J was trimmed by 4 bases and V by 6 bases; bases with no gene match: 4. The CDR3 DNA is TGTGCCAGCAGCGCGGGGACAGGGGGCACTGAAGCTTTCTTT. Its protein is CASSAGTGGTEAFF.

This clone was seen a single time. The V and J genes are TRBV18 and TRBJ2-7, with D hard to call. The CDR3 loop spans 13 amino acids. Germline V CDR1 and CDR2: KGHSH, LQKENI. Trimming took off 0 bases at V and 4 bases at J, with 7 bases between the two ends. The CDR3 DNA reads TGTGCCAGCTCACCACCCAACGGATACGAGCAGTACTTC. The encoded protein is CASSPPNGYEQYF.

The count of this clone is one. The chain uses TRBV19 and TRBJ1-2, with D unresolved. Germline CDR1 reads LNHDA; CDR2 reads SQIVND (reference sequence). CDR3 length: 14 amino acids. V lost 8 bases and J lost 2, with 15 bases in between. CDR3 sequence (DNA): TGTGCCAGTGAGGGCCTCACGACCAACTATGGCTACACCTTC. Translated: CASEGLTTNYGYTF.

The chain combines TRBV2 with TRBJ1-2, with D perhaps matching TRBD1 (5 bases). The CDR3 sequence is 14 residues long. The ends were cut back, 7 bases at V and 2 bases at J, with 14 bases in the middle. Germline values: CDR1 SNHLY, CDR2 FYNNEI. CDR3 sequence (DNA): TGTGCCAGCAAGAGCGGCAGGGCCAACTATGGCTACACCTTC. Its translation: CASKSGRANYGYTF. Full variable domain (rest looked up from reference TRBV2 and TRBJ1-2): EPEVTQTPSHQVTQMGQEVILRCVPISNHLYFYWYRQILGQKVEFLVSFYNNEISEKSEIFDDQFSVERPDGSNFTLKIRSTKLEDSAMYFCASKSGRANYGYTFGSGTRLTVV.

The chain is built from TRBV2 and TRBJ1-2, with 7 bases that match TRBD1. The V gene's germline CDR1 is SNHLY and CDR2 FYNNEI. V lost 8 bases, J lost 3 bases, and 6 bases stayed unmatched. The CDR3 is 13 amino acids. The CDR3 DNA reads TGTGCCAGCGTCGACAGGGAGCACTATGGCTACACCTTC. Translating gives CASVDREHYGYTF.

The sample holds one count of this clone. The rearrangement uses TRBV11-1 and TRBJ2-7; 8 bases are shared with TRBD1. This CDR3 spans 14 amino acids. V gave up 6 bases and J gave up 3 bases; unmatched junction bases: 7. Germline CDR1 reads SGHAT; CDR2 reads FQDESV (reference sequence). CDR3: CASRLGTGLYEQYF. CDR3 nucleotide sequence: TGTGCCAGCAGGCTGGGGACAGGTCTCTACGAGCAGTACTTC.

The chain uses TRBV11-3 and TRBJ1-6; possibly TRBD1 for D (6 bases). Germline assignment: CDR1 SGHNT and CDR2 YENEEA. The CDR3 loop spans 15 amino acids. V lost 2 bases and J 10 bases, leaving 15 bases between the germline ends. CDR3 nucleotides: TGTGCCAGCAGCTTATCGGGACAAGCGAAGTCACCCCTCCACTTT. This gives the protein CASSLSGQAKSPLHF.

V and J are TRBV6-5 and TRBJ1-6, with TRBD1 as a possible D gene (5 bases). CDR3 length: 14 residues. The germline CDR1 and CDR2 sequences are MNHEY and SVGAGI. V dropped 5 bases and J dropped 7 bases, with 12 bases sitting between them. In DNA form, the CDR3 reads TGTGCCAGCAGTCGGCTGCGGACAAATTCACCCCTCCACTTT. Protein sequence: CASSRLRTNSPLHF.

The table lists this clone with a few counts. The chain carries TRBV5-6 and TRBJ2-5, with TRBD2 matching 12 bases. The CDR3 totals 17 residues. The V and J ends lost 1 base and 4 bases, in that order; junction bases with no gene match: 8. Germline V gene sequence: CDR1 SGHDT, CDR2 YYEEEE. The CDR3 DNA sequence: TGTGCCAGCAGCTTGAGGCTAGCGGGAGGGGATACAGAGACCCAGTACTTC. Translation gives CASSLRLAGGDTETQYF.

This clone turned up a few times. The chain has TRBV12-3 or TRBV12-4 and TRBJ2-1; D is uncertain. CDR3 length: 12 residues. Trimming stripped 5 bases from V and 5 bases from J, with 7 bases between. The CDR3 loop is CASSRTNNEQFF. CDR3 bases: TGTGCCAGCAGTCGGACGAACAATGAGCAGTTCTTC.

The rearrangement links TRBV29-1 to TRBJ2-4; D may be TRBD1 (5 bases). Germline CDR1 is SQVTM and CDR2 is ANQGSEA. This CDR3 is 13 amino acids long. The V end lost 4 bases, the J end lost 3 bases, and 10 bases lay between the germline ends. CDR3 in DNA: TGCAGCGTTGTCGTCGACAGCAAAAACATTCAGTACTTC. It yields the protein CSVVVDSKNIQYF.